This T cell receptor (beta chain) was observed in a study of blood T cell repertoires in COVID-19. Across the whole study: Sources were T cells, B-cell-depleted T cells, or PBMCs; the material itself was cDNA or gDNA.

CDR1 MDHEN and CDR2 SYDVKM come from the germline V gene. The CDR3 is 15 residues long. V lost 1 base, J lost 4 bases, and 4 bases stayed unmatched. Repertoires were generated with immunoSEQ multiplex PCR, while TCRdb's copy carries only in-frame clones and drops some. Here the sample spans about 180,000 clones, around 85% being singletons. V usage is TRBV28 and J usage is TRBJ1-1; 9 positions match TRBD1. The sequencing sample was made of PBMCs or T cells enriched from blood (not recorded which). The sequence came from a woman in her forties with acute COVID-19. Here the CDR3 reads CASSLFTGGRTEAFF. In DNA, the CDR3 is TGTGCCAGCAGTTTATTCACAGGGGGCCGCACTGAAGCTTTCTTT.